Listed below are T cell receptor beta chains from one sample, sequenced in a study of T-cell reconstitution after alpha-beta-depleted transplantation in children. One entry per CDR3 protein, called by TCRdb with MiXCR from the PCR reads. The sample has some 240,000 distinct CDR3 sequences, 9% to 10% seen once. This sample comprised PBMCs from the stem cell graft donor, obtained from the stem cell graft. The receptors stem from a human donor who donated a stem cell graft to a child with SCID. CDR3s include the opening cysteine and the closing phenylalanine or tryptophan. D genes are given only for firm matches. The size field is filled for only some rows; it gives once, few, many or a size class.

>-|TRBJ2-1|TRBV20-1|many
CSARDFGGIKNEQFF
TGCAGTGCTAGAGATTTTGGGGGGATCAAGAATGAGCAGTTCTTC
>-|TRBJ2-1|TRBV29-1|many
CSVVLFYRPSSYNEQFF
TGCAGCGTTGTCCTTTTCTATCGGCCGTCTTCCTACAATGAGCAGTTCTTC
>-|TRBJ2-2|TRBV5-1|few
CASSLSWAVPGELFF
TGCGCCAGCAGCTTGTCCTGGGCTGTCCCCGGGGAGCTGTTTTTT
>-|TRBJ1-5|TRBV18|many
CASSPGTQNQPQHF
TGTGCCAGCTCACCAGGAACCCAGAATCAGCCCCAGCATTTT
>-|TRBJ2-5|TRBV3-1|-
CASSLKSGLSLQVETQYF
TGTGCCAGCAGCCTAAAGTCGGGGCTTTCTCTGCAGGTGGAGACCCAGTACTTC
>-|TRBJ2-1|TRBV20-1|many
CSARSPGVGGYNEQFF
TGCAGTGCTAGATCACCAGGGGTGGGGGGCTACAATGAGCAGTTCTTC
>-|TRBJ2-1|TRBV20-1|-
CSARVVTIDEQFF
TGCAGTGCTAGGGTGGTGACTATCGATGAGCAGTTCTTC
>TRBD1|TRBJ2-2|TRBV7-3|many
CASSLLGQGFSGELFF
TGTGCCAGCAGCTTACTGGGACAGGGATTTTCCGGGGAGCTGTTTTTT
>-|TRBJ2-3|TRBV5-1|many
CASSLFPGLSTDTQYF
TGCGCCAGCAGCTTGTTTCCAGGACTCTCCACAGATACGCAGTATTTT
>-|TRBJ1-1|TRBV7-2|many
CASSLDWGPGTEAFF
TGTGCCAGCAGCTTAGATTGGGGGCCGGGGACTGAAGCTTTCTTT